A selection of T cell receptor beta chains follows, all from one sample in a study of early T cells in non-severe SARS-CoV-2 infection. Using its own MiXCR run on the 5' RACE reads, TCRdb lists one record per CDR3 protein. The table records 50,000 to 75,000 distinct CDR3 sequences, 8.8% of them present only once. This sample comprised whole blood, obtained at baseline. Receptors originate from an adult who was a healthcare worker with PCR-confirmed SARS-CoV-2 infection or an uninfected control (not recorded which). Both conserved end residues are part of each CDR3. Fields, in order: D gene, clone size, V gene, J gene, CDR3 protein, CDR3 DNA. D genes are given only for firm matches. Expanded clones get a size class; other rows say once, few or many, or leave the size out.

>.|few|TRBV7-9|TRBJ2-6
CASNQPTRAETNVLTF
TGTGCCAGCAACCAACCGACGAGGGCTGAGACCAACGTCCTGACTTTC
>TRBD2|.|TRBV27|TRBJ2-1
CASLGPGGEQFF
TGTGCCAGCCTTGGACCGGGGGGTGAGCAGTTCTTC
>.|many|TRBV19|TRBJ1-5
CASSIGGSSNQPQHF
TGTGCCAGTAGTATAGGAGGAAGTAGCAATCAGCCCCAGCATTTT
>.|.|TRBV6-5|TRBJ2-5
CASSYSRSGLRAETQYF
TGTGCCAGCAGTTACTCCCGTAGCGGTCTTCGGGCAGAGACCCAGTACTTC
>.|many|TRBV27|TRBJ2-1
CASSLSRLLSGYYNEQFF
TGTGCCAGCAGTTTATCTCGTCTACTTAGCGGTTACTACAATGAGCAGTTCTTC
>TRBD1|.|TRBV20-1|TRBJ1-5
CSANHRGRGNQPQHF
TGCAGTGCGAACCACAGGGGCCGGGGCAATCAGCCCCAGCATTTT
>.|.|TRBV29-1|TRBJ2-7
CSVRSQLRGEQYF
TGCAGCGTGAGGTCCCAGCTCCGGGGCGAGCAGTACTTC
>.|many|TRBV27|TRBJ2-1
CASSRNPGYGYNEQFF
TGTGCCAGCAGTCGCAACCCAGGGTATGGGTACAATGAGCAGTTCTTC
>.|many|TRBV5-6|TRBJ2-1
CASSLGHSYNEQFF
TGTGCCAGCAGCTTGGGACACTCCTACAATGAGCAGTTCTTC
>TRBD2|few|TRBV29-1|TRBJ2-1
CSVVGGRSLAGVGNEQFF
TGCAGCGTTGTAGGGGGCCGGTCGCTAGCGGGAGTTGGCAATGAGCAGTTCTTC
>.|many|TRBV6-2/TRBV6-3|TRBJ2-1
CASRVGGYNEQFF
TGTGCCAGCAGGGTAGGTGGGTACAATGAGCAGTTCTTC
>TRBD1|.|TRBV6-1|TRBJ1-2
CASSETGSYGYTF
TGTGCCAGCAGTGAGACAGGGAGCTATGGCTACACCTTC
>.|many|TRBV11-2|TRBJ1-1
CASSLDGRAEAFF
TGTGCCAGCAGCTTAGACGGACGGGCTGAAGCTTTCTTT
>TRBD1|few|TRBV29-1|TRBJ2-7
CSVEDRRGGPGYEQYF
TGCAGCGTTGAAGATAGGAGAGGGGGCCCTGGGTACGAGCAGTACTTC
>TRBD2|many|TRBV7-6|TRBJ2-5
CASSRLARETQYF
TGTGCCAGCAGCCGACTAGCCCGAGAGACCCAGTACTTC
>TRBD1|few|TRBV6-6|TRBJ2-1
CASSWDREQFF
TGTGCCAGCAGCTGGGACAGGGAGCAGTTCTTC
>.|.|TRBV21-1|TRBJ1-2
CASSKDPGNYGYTF
TGTGCCAGCAGCAAAGACCCGGGAAACTATGGCTACACCTTC
>TRBD1|.|TRBV5-4|TRBJ2-4
CASSVRQGVDIQYF
TGTGCCAGCAGCGTCCGACAGGGAGTTGACATTCAGTACTTC
>TRBD2|few|TRBV3-1|TRBJ2-1
CASSQLWTSGMGQFF
TGTGCCAGCAGCCAACTGTGGACTAGCGGGATGGGGCAGTTCTTC
>TRBD1|few|TRBV11-2|TRBJ1-1
CASSTSTGGGTEAFF
TGTGCCAGCAGCACCTCGACAGGGGGCGGAACTGAAGCTTTCTTT
>TRBD1|few|TRBV7-3|TRBJ2-2
CASREQGSTGELFF
TGTGCCAGCAGGGAACAGGGGAGCACCGGGGAGCTGTTTTTT
>.|few|TRBV7-9|TRBJ1-4
CASSSPRPRSSGTNEKLFF
TGTGCCAGCAGCTCCCCCCGGCCTCGAAGCAGCGGGACTAATGAAAAACTGTTTTTT
>.|few|TRBV29-1|TRBJ2-1
CSVEGGPRNSYNEQFF
TGCAGCGTTGAAGGGGGACCGCGAAACTCCTACAATGAGCAGTTCTTC
>.|.|TRBV11-2|TRBJ2-1
CASSLDREGEQFF
TGTGCCAGCAGCTTAGATCGCGAGGGTGAGCAGTTCTTC
>.|.|TRBV20-1|TRBJ1-2
CSARPGGYTF
TGCAGTGCTAGACCCGGAGGCTACACCTTC
>TRBD2|.|TRBV10-3|TRBJ2-7
CAISVLPGTSGTYEQYF
TGTGCCATCAGTGTCCTACCGGGGACTAGCGGAACCTACGAGCAGTACTTC
>.|few|TRBV12-3/TRBV12-4|TRBJ2-1
CASSLSPSGNEQFF
TGTGCCAGCAGTTTATCCCCATCCGGCAATGAGCAGTTCTTC
>.|few|TRBV29-1|TRBJ2-7
CSVEESDSSYEQYF
TGCAGCGTTGAGGAGTCGGACAGCTCCTACGAGCAGTACTTC
>TRBD2|.|TRBV20-1|TRBJ2-3
CSARGTSGTDTQYF
TGCAGTGCTAGGGGGACTAGCGGCACAGATACGCAGTATTTT
>.|.|TRBV30|TRBJ2-2
CAWNWLLDGELFF
TGTGCCTGGAATTGGCTGCTAGACGGGGAGCTGTTTTTT
>.|.|TRBV7-7|TRBJ2-1
CASSLGEPPNEQFF
TGTGCTAGCAGCTTAGGGGAGCCTCCCAATGAGCAGTTCTTC
>TRBD2|.|TRBV6-5|TRBJ2-5
CAIGLAGSQETQYF
TGTGCCATCGGACTAGCGGGGAGCCAAGAGACCCAGTACTTC
>.|few|TRBV5-1|TRBJ2-1
CASSLAIYGNEQFF
TGCGCCAGCAGCCTAGCTATCTACGGCAATGAGCAGTTCTTC
>.|many|TRBV5-1|TRBJ1-2
CASSLDGANYGYTF
TGCGCCAGCAGCTTGGATGGAGCTAACTATGGCTACACCTTC
>TRBD1|.|TRBV7-2|TRBJ2-7
CASSFRDRGYEQYF
TGTGCCAGCAGCTTCCGGGACAGGGGATACGAGCAGTACTTC
>TRBD1|.|TRBV5-6|TRBJ2-7
CASSLIESRTGIYEQYF
TGTGCCAGCAGCTTGATCGAGTCCCGGACAGGGATCTACGAGCAGTACTTC
>.|.|TRBV3-1|TRBJ1-1
CASSPWGASETEAFF
TGTGCCAGCAGCCCCTGGGGGGCAAGTGAAACTGAAGCTTTCTTT